Below are 9 T cell receptor beta chains sequenced from a single sample in a study of Graves' ophthalmopathy and Graves' hyperthyroidism. The sequenced template was RNA, covering the TCR beta CDR3 region. The first-round RT-PCR employed HTBI primers together with the Qiagen OneStep RT-PCR kit. A multiplex PCR was then performed as the second round. TCRdb re-called the multiplex PCR reads through MiXCR, storing one row per CDR3 protein. The data show roughly 400,000 distinct CDR3 sequences, 15% to 17% seen once. Sequenced sample: peripheral blood. These TCRs come from a young woman with stable Graves' hyperthyroidism.

The table lists this clonotype with many counts. V is TRBV7-9 and J is TRBJ1-1; unclear D gene. Germline V gene sequence: CDR1 SEHNR, CDR2 FQNEAQ (reference sequence). The CDR3 has 14 amino acids. V lost 7 bases to trimming and J lost 3 bases, with 15 bases between them. As DNA, the CDR3 is TGTGCCAGCACCTCCACCCCCTTGCACACTGAAGCTTTCTTT. Amino acid sequence: CASTSTPLHTEAFF.

Ten or more counts support this clonotype. The V gene is TRBV25-1, the J gene TRBJ1-1; D might be TRBD1 (5 bases). CDR3 length equals 15 residues. Germline CDR1 and CDR2: MGHDK and SYGVNS. V was pared by 2 bases and J by 0 bases, with 10 bases between. CDR3 region: CASSERRGMNTEAFF. The DNA of the CDR3 is TGTGCCAGCAGTGAACGTCGGGGGATGAACACTGAAGCTTTCTTT.

This clonotype was detected ten times or more. The chain carries TRBV2 and TRBJ2-7; tentatively, D is TRBD1 (6 bases). With 7 bases removed from V and 0 bases from J, the gap between germline ends came to 16 bases. CDR3 size: 15 residues. In germline, CDR1 is SNHLY, CDR2 FYNNEI. This chain's CDR3 is CASKTDRTYSYEQYF. The CDR3 DNA sequence: TGTGCCAGCAAGACAGACAGGACTTACTCCTACGAGCAGTACTTC.

The V gene is TRBV6-1, the J gene TRBJ1-1, with D possibly TRBD1 on 6 matching bases. Germline loops: CDR1 MNHNS, CDR2 SASEGT. With 5 bases removed from V and 7 bases from J, the gap between germline ends came to 11 bases. The CDR3 is 12 amino acids. CDR3 amino acids: CASSRGDFEAFF. The CDR3 coding sequence is TGTGCCAGCAGTAGGGGGGACTTTGAAGCTTTCTTT.

The chain recombines TRBV29-1 with TRBJ2-5; D ambiguous. In germline, CDR1 is SQVTM, CDR2 ANQGSEA. The CDR3 is 12 residues long. The ends were cut back, 6 bases at V and 3 bases at J, with 11 bases in the middle. In DNA form, the CDR3 reads TGCAGCGTCCTCAAGAACGAAGAGACCCAGTACTTC. Its translation is CSVLKNEETQYF. The whole variable domain, remainder taken from reference TRBV29-1 and TRBJ2-5, is SAVISQKPSRDICQRGTSLTIQCQVDSQVTMMFWYRQQPGQSLTLIATANQGSEATYESGFVIDKFPISRPNLTFSTLTVSNMSPEDSSIYLCSVLKNEETQYFGPGTRLLVL.

The V gene is TRBV6-5, the J gene TRBJ1-1; possibly TRBD1 for D (6 bases). V was shortened by 4 bases and J by 1 base, with 10 bases between the two germline ends. The CDR3 length is 14 residues. In germline, CDR1 is MNHEY, CDR2 SVGAGI. The CDR3 sequence is CASSSWGPNTEAFF. Here the CDR3 DNA reads TGTGCCAGCAGTTCTTGGGGGCCGAACACTGAAGCTTTCTTT.

This clonotype was counted a single time. J is TRBJ1-2 and V is TRBV6-1; D gene uncertain. The V end was cut by 6 bases, the J end by 9 bases, with 20 bases between. This CDR3 is 14 amino acids long. Germline V lookup: CDR1 MNHNS, CDR2 SASEGT. The CDR3 protein is CASRLTGIRTCYTF. The CDR3 region has the DNA TGTGCCAGCAGACTAACCGGGATAAGGACTTGCTACACCTTC.

This clonotype showed up many times. The rearrangement links TRBV5-1 to TRBJ2-7; no clear D. V shed 1 base and J shed 2 bases, with 7 bases lying between them. Germline V CDR1 and CDR2: SGHRS, YFSETQ. The CDR3 is made up of 13 amino acids. The CDR3 reads CASSLWGTYEQYF. CDR3 nucleotides: TGCGCCAGCAGCTTGTGGGGAACCTACGAGCAGTACTTC. Full variable domain (outside the CDR3, taken from reference TRBV5-1 and TRBJ2-7): KAGVTQTPRYLIKTRGQQVTLSCSPISGHRSVSWYQQTPGQGLQFLFEYFSETQRNKGNFPGRFSGRQFSNSRSEMNVSTLELGDSALYLCASSLWGTYEQYFGPGTRLTVT.

This clonotype was picked up many times. The rearrangement uses TRBV2 and TRBJ2-4; the D gene is possibly TRBD2 (8 bases). The CDR3 runs to 18 residues. CDR1 SNHLY and CDR2 FYNNEI come from the germline V gene. Trimming removed 6 bases at V and 0 bases at J, with 21 bases between. CDR3 sequence (DNA): TGTGCCAGCAGACACGGGGGGGCACAGGGGTTAGCCAAAAACATTCAGTACTTC. This translates into CASRHGGAQGLAKNIQYF.